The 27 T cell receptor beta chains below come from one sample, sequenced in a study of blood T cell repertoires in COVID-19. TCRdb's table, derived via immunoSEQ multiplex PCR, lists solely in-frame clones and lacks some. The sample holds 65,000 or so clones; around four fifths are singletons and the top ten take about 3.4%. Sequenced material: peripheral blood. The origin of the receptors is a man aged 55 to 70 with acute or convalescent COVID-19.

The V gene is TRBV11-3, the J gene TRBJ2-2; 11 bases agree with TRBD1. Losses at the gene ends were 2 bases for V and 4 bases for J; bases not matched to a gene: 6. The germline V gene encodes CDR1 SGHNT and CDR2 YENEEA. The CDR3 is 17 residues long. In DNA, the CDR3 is TGTGCCAGCAGCTTATATGGGACAGGGGGTAGCACCGGGGAGCTGTTTTTT. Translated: CASSLYGTGGSTGELFF. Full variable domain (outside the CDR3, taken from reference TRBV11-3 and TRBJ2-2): EAGVVQSPRYKIIEKKQPVAFWCNPISGHNTLYWYLQNLGQGPELLIRYENEEAVDDSQLPKDRFSAERLKGVDSTLKIQPAELGDSAVYLCASSLYGTGGSTGELFFGEGSRLTVL.

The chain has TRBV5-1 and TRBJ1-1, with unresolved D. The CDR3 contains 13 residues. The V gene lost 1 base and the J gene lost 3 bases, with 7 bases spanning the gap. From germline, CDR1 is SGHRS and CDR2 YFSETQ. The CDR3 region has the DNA TGCGCCAGCAGCTTGTACATGGACACTGAAGCTTTCTTT. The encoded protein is CASSLYMDTEAFF.

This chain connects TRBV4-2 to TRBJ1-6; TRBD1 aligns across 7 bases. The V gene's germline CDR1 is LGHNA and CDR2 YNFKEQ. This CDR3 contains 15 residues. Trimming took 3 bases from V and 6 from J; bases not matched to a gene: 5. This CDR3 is CASSQVTGVNSPLHF. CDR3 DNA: TGTGCCAGCAGCCAGGTTACAGGGGTTAATTCACCCCTCCACTTT.

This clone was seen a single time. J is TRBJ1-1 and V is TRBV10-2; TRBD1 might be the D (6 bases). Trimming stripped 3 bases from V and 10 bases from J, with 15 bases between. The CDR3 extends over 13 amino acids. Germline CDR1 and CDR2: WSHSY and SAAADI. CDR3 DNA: TGCGCCAGCAGTGAAATGGGGGCCGATCTAGCTTTCTTT. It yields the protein CASSEMGADLAFF.

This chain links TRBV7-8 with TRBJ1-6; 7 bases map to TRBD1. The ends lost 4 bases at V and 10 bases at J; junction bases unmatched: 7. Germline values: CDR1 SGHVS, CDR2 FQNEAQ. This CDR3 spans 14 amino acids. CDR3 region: CASSYEDRSSPLHF. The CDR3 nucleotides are TGTGCCAGCAGCTATGAGGACAGGTCATCACCCCTCCACTTT.

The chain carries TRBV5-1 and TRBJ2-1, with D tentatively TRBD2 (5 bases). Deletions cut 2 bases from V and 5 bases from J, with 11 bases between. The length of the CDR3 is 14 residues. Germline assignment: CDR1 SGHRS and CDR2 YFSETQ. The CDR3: CASSFWGEDNEQFF. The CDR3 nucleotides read TGCGCCAGCAGCTTCTGGGGAGAGGACAATGAGCAGTTCTTC.

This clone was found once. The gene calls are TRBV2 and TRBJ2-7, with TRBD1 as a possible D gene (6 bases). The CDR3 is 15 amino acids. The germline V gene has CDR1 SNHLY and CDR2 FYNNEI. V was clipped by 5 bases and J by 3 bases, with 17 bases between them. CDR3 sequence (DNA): TGTGCCAGCAGTTTCGCCCAGGGGAGAGGCTACGAGCAGTACTTC. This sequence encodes CASSFAQGRGYEQYF. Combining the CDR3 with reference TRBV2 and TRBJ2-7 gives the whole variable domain EPEVTQTPSHQVTQMGQEVILRCVPISNHLYFYWYRQILGQKVEFLVSFYNNEISEKSEIFDDQFSVERPDGSNFTLKIRSTKLEDSAMYFCASSFAQGRGYEQYFGPGTRLTVT.

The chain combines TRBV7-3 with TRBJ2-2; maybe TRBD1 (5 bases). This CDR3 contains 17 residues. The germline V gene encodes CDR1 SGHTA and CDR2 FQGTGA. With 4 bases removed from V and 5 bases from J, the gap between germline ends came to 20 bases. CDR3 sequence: CASSYSPPLSGTGELFF. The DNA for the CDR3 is TGTGCCAGCAGCTACTCGCCGCCATTATCAGGGACCGGGGAGCTGTTTTTT.

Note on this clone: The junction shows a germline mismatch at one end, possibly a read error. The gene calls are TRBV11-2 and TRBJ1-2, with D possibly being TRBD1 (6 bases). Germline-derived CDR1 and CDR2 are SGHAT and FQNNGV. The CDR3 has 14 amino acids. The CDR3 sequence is CASSLDGGYYGYTF. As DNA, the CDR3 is TGTGCCAGCAGCCTAGATGGGGGCTACTATGGCTACACCTTC.

The CDR3 bases are TGTGCCAGCAGCGTAGGGACAGGGGGCTGGGACGAGCAGTACTTC. Residues: CASSVGTGGWDEQYF. This rearrangement joins TRBV9 to TRBJ2-7; 11 bases fit TRBD1. Germline V lookup: CDR1 SGDLS, CDR2 YYNGEE. CDR3 length: 15 amino acids. J gave up 5 bases and V 0 bases, and 4 bases lay outside the gene matches.

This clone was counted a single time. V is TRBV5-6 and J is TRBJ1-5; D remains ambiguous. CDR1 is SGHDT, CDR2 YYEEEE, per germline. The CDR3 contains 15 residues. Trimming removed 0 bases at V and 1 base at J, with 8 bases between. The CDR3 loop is CASSLGLSSNQPQHF. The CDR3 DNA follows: TGTGCCAGCAGCTTGGGGCTCTCGAGCAATCAGCCCCAGCATTTT. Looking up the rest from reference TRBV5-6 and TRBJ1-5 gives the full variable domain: DAGVTQSPTHLIKTRGQQVTLRCSPKSGHDTVSWYQQALGQGPQFIFQYYEEEERQRGNFPDRFSGHQFPNYSSELNVNALLLGDSALYLCASSLGLSSNQPQHFGDGTRLSIL.

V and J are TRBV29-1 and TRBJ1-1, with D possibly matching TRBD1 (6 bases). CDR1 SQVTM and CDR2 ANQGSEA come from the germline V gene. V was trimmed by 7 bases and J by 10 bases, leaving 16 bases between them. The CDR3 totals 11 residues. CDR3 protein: CSADRMAVAFF. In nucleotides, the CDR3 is TGCAGCGCAGACAGGATGGCGGTAGCTTTCTTT.

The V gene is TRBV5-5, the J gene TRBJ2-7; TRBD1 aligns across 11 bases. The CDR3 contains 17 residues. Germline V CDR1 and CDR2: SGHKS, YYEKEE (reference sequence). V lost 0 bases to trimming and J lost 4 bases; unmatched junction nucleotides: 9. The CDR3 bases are TGTGCCAGCAGCTTGGTGTATAGGGACAGGGGGTCATACGAGCAGTACTTC. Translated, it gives CASSLVYRDRGSYEQYF. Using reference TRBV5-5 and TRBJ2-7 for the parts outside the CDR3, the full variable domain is DAGVTQSPTHLIKTRGQQVTLRCSPISGHKSVSWYQQVLGQGPQFIFQYYEKEERGRGNFPDRFSARQFPNYSSELNVNALLLGDSALYLCASSLVYRDRGSYEQYFGPGTRLTVT.

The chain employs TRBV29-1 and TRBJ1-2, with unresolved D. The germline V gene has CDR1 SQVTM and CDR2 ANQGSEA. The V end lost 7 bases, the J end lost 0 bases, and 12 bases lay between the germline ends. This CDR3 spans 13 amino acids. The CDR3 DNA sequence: TGCAGCGATATGGCAGTGGCTAACTATGGCTACACCTTC. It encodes CSDMAVANYGYTF.

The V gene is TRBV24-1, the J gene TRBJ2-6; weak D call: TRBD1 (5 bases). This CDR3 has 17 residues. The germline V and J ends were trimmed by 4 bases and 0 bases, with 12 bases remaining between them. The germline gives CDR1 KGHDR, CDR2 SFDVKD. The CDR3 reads CATSEAGFLSGANVLTF. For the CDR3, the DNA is TGTGCCACCAGTGAAGCAGGGTTCCTCTCTGGGGCCAACGTCCTGACTTTC.

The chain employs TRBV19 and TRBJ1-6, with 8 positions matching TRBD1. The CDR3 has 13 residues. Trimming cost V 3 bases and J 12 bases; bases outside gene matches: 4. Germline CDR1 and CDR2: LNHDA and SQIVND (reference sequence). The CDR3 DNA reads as TGTGCCAGTAGTATCCAACAGGGGGGACCCCTCCACTTT. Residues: CASSIQQGGPLHF. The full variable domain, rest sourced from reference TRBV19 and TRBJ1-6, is DGGITQSPKYLFRKEGQNVTLSCEQNLNHDAMYWYRQDPGQGLRLIYYSQIVNDFQKGDIAEGYSVSREKKESFPLTVTSAQKNPTAFYLCASSIQQGGPLHFGNGTRLTVT.

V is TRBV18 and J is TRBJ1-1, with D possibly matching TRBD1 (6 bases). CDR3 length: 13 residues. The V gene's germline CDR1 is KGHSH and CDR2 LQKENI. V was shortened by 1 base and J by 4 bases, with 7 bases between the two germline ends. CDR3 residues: CASSPLGGTEAFF. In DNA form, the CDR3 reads TGTGCCAGCTCACCACTAGGGGGCACTGAAGCTTTCTTT.

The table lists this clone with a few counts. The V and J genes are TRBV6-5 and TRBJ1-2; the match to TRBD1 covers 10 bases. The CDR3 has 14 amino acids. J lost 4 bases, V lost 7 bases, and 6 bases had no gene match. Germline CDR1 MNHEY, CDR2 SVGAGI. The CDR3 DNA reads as TGTGCCAGCATTGGGACAGGGGCCTTCTATGGCTACACCTTC. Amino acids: CASIGTGAFYGYTF.

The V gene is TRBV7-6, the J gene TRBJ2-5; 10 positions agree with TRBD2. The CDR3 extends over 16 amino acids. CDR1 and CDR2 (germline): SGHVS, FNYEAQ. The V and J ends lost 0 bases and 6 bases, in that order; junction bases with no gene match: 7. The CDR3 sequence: CASSLANSGGSKTQYF. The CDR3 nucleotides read TGTGCCAGCAGCTTAGCGAATAGCGGGGGGAGCAAGACCCAGTACTTC.

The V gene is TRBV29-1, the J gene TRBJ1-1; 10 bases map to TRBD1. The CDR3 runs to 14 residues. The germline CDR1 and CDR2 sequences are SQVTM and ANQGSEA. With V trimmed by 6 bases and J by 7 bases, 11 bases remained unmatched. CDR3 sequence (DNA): TGCAGCGTAGTCCGGGGACAGGGGCATGGTGAAGCTTTCTTT. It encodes CSVVRGQGHGEAFF.

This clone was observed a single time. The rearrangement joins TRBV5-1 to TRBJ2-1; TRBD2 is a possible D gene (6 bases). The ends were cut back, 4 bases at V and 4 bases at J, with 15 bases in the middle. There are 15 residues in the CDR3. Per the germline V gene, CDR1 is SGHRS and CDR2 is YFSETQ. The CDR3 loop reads CASSGGVTDYNEQFF. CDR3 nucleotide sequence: TGCGCCAGCAGCGGAGGGGTGACCGATTACAATGAGCAGTTCTTC. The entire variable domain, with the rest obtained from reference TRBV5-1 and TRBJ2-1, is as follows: KAGVTQTPRYLIKTRGQQVTLSCSPISGHRSVSWYQQTPGQGLQFLFEYFSETQRNKGNFPGRFSGRQFSNSRSEMNVSTLELGDSALYLCASSGGVTDYNEQFFGPGTRLTVL.

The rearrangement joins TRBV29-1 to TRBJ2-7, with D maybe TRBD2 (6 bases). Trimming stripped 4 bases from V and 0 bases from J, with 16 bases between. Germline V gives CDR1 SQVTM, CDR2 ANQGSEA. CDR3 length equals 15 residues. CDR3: CSVGHRLGSSYEQYF. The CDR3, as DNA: TGCAGCGTTGGCCATCGACTAGGGAGCTCCTACGAGCAGTACTTC.

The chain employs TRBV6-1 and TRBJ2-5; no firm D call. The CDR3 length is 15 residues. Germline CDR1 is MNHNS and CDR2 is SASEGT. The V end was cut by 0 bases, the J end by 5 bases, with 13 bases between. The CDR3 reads CASSEAAELGETQYF. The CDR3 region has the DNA TGTGCCAGCAGTGAAGCGGCTGAACTCGGGGAGACCCAGTACTTC.

The CDR3 loop reads CASSPGQGFGETQYF. CDR3 nucleotides: TGTGCCAGCAGCCCGGGACAGGGCTTTGGAGAGACCCAGTACTTC. The genes are TRBV11-2 and TRBJ2-5, with 9 bases that match TRBD1. Trimming removed 5 bases from V and 4 bases from J; junction bases left unmatched: 8. This CDR3 comprises 15 residues. Germline V gives CDR1 SGHAT, CDR2 FQNNGV.

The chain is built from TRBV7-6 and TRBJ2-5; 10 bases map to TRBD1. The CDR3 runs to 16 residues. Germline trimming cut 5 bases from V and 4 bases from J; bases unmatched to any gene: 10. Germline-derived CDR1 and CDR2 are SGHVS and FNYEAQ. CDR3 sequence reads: CASSPGTGVQGETQYF. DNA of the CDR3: TGTGCCAGCAGCCCCGGGACAGGGGTTCAGGGAGAGACCCAGTACTTC.

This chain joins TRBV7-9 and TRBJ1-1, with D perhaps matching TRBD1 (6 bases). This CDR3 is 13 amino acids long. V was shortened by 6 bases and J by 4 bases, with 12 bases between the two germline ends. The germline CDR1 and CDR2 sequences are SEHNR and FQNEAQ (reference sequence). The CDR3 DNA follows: TGTGCCAGCAGGTTAACAGGGTCCACTGAAGCTTTCTTT. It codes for CASRLTGSTEAFF.

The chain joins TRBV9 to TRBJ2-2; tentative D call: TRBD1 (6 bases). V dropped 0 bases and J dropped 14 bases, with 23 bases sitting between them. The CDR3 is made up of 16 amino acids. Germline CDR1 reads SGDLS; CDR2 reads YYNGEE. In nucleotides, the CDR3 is TGTGCCAGCAGCGTAGGCCCTTGGACAGAACAAATTGACCTGTTTTTT. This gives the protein CASSVGPWTEQIDLFF. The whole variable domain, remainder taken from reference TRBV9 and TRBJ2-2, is DSGVTQTPKHLITATGQRVTLRCSPRSGDLSVYWYQQSLDQGLQFLIQYYNGEERAKGNILERFSAQQFPDLHSELNLSSLELGDSALYFCASSVGPWTEQIDLFFGEGSRLTVL.